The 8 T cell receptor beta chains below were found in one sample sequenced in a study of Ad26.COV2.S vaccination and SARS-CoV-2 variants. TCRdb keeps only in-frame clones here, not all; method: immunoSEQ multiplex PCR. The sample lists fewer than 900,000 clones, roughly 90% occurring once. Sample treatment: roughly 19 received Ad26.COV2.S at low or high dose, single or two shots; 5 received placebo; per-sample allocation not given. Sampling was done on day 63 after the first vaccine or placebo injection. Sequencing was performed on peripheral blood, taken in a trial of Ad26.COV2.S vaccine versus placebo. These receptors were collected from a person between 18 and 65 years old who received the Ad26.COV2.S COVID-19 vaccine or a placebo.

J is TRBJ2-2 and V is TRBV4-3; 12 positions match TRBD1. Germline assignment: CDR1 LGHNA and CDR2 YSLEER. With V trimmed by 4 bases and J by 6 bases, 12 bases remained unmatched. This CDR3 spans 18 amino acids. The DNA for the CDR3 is TGCGCCAGCAGCCGCTACCTGAGCGGGACAGGGGGCCCCGGGGAGCTGTTTTTT. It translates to CASSRYLSGTGGPGELFF.

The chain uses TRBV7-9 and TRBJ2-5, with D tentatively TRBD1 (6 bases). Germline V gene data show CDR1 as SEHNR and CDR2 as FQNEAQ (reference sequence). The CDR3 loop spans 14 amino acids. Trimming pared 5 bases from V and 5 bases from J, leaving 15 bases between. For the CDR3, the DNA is TGTGCCAGCAGCGAGAGGGGGTACTTGGAGACCCAGTACTTC. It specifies CASSERGYLETQYF.

The CDR3 nucleotides read TGTGCCAGCAGTGATGACAGGGGGAACACTGAAGCTTTCTTT. Protein product: CASSDDRGNTEAFF. This chain links TRBV2 with TRBJ1-1; 8 nucleotides align to TRBD1. Trimming removed 3 bases from V and 1 base from J; junction bases left unmatched: 1. CDR1 is SNHLY, CDR2 FYNNEI, per germline. The CDR3 consists of 14 residues.

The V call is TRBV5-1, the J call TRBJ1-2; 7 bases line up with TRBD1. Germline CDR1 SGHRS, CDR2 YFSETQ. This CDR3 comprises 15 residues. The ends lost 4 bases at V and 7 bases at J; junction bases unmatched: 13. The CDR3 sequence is CASSAVGDRVGGYTF. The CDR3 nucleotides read TGCGCCAGCAGCGCGGTCGGAGACAGGGTCGGTGGCTACACCTTC.

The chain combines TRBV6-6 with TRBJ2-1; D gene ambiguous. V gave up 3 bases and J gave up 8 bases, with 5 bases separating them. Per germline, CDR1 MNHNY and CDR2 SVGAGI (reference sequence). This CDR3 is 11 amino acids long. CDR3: CASSYLYEQFF. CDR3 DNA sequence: TGTGCCAGCAGTTATCTGTATGAGCAGTTCTTC.

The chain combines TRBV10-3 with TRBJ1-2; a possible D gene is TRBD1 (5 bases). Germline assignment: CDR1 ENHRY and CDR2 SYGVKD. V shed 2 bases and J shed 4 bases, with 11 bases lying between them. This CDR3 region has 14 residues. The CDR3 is CAISELRETYGYTF. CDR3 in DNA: TGTGCCATCAGTGAGCTCAGGGAAACCTATGGCTACACCTTC.

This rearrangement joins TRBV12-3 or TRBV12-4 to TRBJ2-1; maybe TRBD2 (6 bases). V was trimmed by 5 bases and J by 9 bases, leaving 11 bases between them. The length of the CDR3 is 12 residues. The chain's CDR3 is CASSGSGVEQFF. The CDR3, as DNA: TGTGCCAGCAGTGGCTCGGGAGTTGAGCAGTTCTTC.

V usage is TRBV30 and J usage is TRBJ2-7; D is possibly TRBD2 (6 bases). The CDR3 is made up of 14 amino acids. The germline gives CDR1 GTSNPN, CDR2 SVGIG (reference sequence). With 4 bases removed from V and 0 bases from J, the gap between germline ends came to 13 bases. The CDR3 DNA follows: TGTGCCTGGAATTTTGCGGGAAGCTCCTACGAGCAGTACTTC. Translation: CAWNFAGSSYEQYF. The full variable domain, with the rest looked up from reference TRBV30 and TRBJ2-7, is SQTIHQWPATLVQPVGSPLSLECTVEGTSNPNLYWYRQAAGRGLQLLFYSVGIGQISSEVPQNLSASRPQDRQFILSSKKLLLSDSGFYLCAWNFAGSSYEQYFGPGTRLTVT.